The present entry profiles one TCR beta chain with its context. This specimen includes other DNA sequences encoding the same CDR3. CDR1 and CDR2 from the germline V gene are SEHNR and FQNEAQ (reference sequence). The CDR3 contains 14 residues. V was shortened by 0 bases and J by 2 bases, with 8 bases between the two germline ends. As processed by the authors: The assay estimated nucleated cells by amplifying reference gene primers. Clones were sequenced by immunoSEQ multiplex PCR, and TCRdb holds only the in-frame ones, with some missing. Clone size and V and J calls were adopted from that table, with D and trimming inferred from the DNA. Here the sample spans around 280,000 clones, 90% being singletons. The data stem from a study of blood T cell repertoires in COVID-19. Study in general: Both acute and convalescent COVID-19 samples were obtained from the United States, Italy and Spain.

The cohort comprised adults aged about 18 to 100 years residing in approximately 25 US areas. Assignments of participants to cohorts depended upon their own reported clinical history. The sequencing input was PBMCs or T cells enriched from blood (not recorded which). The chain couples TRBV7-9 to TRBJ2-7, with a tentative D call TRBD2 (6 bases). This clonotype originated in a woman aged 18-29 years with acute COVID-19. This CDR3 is CASSLAGGPYEQYF. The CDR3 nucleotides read TGTGCCAGCAGCTTAGCGGGAGGCCCCTACGAGCAGTACTTC.